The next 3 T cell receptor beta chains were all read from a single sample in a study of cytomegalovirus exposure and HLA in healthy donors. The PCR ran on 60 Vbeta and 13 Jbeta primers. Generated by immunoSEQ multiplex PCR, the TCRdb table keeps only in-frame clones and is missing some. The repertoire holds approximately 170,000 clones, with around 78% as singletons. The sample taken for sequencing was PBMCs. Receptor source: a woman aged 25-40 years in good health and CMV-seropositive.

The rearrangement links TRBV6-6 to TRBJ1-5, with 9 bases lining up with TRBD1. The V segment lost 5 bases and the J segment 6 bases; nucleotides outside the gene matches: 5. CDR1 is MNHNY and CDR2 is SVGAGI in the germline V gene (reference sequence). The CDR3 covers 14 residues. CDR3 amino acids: CASSTDRGSQPQHF. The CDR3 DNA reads TGTGCCAGCAGTACGGACAGGGGAAGTCAGCCCCAGCATTTT.

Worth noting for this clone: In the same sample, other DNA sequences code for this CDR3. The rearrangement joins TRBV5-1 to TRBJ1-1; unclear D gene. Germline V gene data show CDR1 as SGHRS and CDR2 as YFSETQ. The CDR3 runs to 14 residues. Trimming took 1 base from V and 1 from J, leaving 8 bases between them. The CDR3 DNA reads TGCGCCAGCAGCTTGAAAAGAGGGAACACTGAAGCTTTCTTT. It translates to CASSLKRGNTEAFF.

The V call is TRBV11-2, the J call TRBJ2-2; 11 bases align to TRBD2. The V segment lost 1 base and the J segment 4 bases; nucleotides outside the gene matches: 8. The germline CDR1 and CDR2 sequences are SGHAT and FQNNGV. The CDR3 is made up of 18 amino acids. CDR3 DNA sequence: TGTGCCAGCAGCTTAGTTTTTAGCGGGAGGGCCTTCACCGGGGAGCTGTTTTTT. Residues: CASSLVFSGRAFTGELFF.